A single sample is the source of the 26 T cell receptor beta chains below, sequenced in a study of cytomegalovirus exposure and HLA in healthy donors. PCR involved 60 Vbeta and 13 Jbeta primers. The table came from immunoSEQ multiplex PCR; TCRdb's copy has only in-frame clones and leaves some out. Among some 130,000 clones listed, 65% to 90% were seen once. Input material: PBMCs. The source is a man younger than 30 in good health and CMV-seronegative.

The chain combines TRBV7-2 with TRBJ1-1; a possible D gene is TRBD1 (5 bases). V was trimmed by 1 base and J by 8 bases, leaving 17 bases between them. Germline V gives CDR1 SGHTA, CDR2 FQGNSA. The CDR3 totals 15 residues. CDR3 in amino acids: CASSLGFLGLREAFF. The DNA for the CDR3 is TGTGCCAGCAGCTTAGGGTTTCTGGGGCTCCGGGAAGCTTTCTTT.

The rearrangement joins TRBV14 to TRBJ1-1; D is uncertain. Between the trimmed V and J ends, which lost 0 bases and 0 bases, there was a span of 14 bases. Germline V gives CDR1 SGHDN, CDR2 FVKESK. The CDR3 runs to 17 residues. The CDR3 spells CASSQDTVFLLNTEAFF. The CDR3 DNA reads TGTGCCAGCAGCCAAGATACTGTCTTTCTGCTGAACACTGAAGCTTTCTTT.

The chain employs TRBV5-6 and TRBJ1-1; a possible D gene is TRBD1 (5 bases). Germline V CDR1 and CDR2: SGHDT, YYEEEE. V was clipped by 3 bases and J by 4 bases, with 7 bases between them. This CDR3 is built from 12 residues. CDR3 amino acids: CASSWGGTEAFF. CDR3 sequence (DNA): TGTGCCAGCAGCTGGGGGGGCACTGAAGCTTTCTTT.

J is TRBJ1-4 and V is TRBV28; no clear D. The V end lost 6 bases, the J end lost 0 bases, and 5 bases lay between the germline ends. Germline CDR1 and CDR2: MDHEN and SYDVKM. The CDR3 runs to 13 residues. The CDR3 sequence: CASRYPTNEKLFF. Written as DNA, the CDR3 is TGTGCCAGCAGATATCCAACTAATGAAAAACTGTTTTTT.

This clone was seen a few times. This chain connects TRBV30 to TRBJ2-2, with D perhaps matching TRBD2 (7 bases). This CDR3 contains 15 residues. CDR1 and CDR2 (germline): GTSNPN, SVGIG (reference sequence). V shed 3 bases and J shed 6 bases, with 17 bases lying between them. The CDR3 region has the DNA TGTGCCTGGAGCTCTCTCCGGGGGGCTTCCGGGGAGCTGTTTTTT. Translating it yields CAWSSLRGASGELFF.

The gene calls are TRBV18 and TRBJ1-2; D gene ambiguous. CDR3 length equals 13 residues. Per the germline V gene, CDR1 is KGHSH and CDR2 is LQKENI. V gave up 2 bases and J gave up 4 bases, with 8 bases separating them. The CDR3 is CASSPKEAYGYTF. In DNA, the CDR3 is TGTGCCAGCTCACCAAAAGAAGCCTATGGCTACACCTTC.

Here the CDR3 reads CASSLKIRDSDSPLHF. The CDR3 DNA is TGTGCCAGCAGCTTAAAGATCCGGGACAGTGACTCACCCCTCCACTTT. The chain couples TRBV7-8 to TRBJ1-6, with 7 bases identical to TRBD1. Trimming removed 2 bases from V and 10 bases from J; junction bases left unmatched: 11. Germline-derived CDR1 and CDR2 are SGHVS and FQNEAQ. The CDR3 has 16 residues.

The chain has TRBV10-3 and TRBJ1-1; maybe TRBD1 (5 bases). The CDR3 is 13 amino acids. Germline V gene data show CDR1 as ENHRY and CDR2 as SYGVKD. The germline V and J ends were trimmed by 9 bases and 1 base, with 12 bases remaining between them. The CDR3 is CAIAGGRNTEAFF. CDR3 DNA: TGTGCCATAGCCGGGGGACGGAACACTGAAGCTTTCTTT.

The chain combines TRBV27 with TRBJ1-5; D unclear. The CDR3 is made up of 13 amino acids. CDR1 and CDR2 from the germline V gene are MNHEY and SMNVEV (reference sequence). Trimming stripped 2 bases from V and 4 bases from J, with 6 bases between. The CDR3 is CASSLATNQPQHF. CDR3 nucleotide sequence: TGTGCCAGCAGTTTAGCGACTAATCAGCCCCAGCATTTT.

About this clone: In this CDR3 the conserved last residue, phenylalanine or tryptophan, is missing, so a read error is likely. The genes are TRBV6-5 and TRBJ1-2; 12 bases are shared with TRBD1. Germline CDR1 reads MNHEY; CDR2 reads SVGAGI. The CDR3 contains 13 residues. Trimming removed 6 bases from V and 7 bases from J; junction bases left unmatched: 3. The CDR3 nucleotides read TGTGCCAGCAGGGGACAGGGGGCCAGTGGCTACACCCTC. Translated, it gives CASRGQGASGYTL.

V usage is TRBV18 and J usage is TRBJ2-7; D remains unclear. The CDR3 consists of 12 residues. Germline CDR1 and CDR2: KGHSH and LQKENI. V gave up 3 bases and J gave up 6 bases, with 9 bases separating them. The CDR3 nucleotides are TGTGCCAGCTCACCGAGTCCCCTCGAGCAGTACTTC. Encoded protein: CASSPSPLEQYF.

CDR3 sequence reads: CASSLTGTSNSPLHF. CDR3 in DNA: TGTGCCAGCAGTTTAACCGGGACAAGTAATTCACCCCTCCACTTT. The chain uses TRBV27 and TRBJ1-6; weak D call: TRBD1 (6 bases). This CDR3 contains 15 residues. Between the trimmed V and J ends, which lost 2 bases and 6 bases, there was a span of 11 bases. Looked up from germline, CDR1 is MNHEY and CDR2 is SMNVEV (reference sequence).

The gene calls are TRBV30 and TRBJ2-7, with a weak D call TRBD2 (7 bases). The V gene's germline CDR1 is GTSNPN and CDR2 SVGIG (reference sequence). This CDR3 is built from 14 residues. V gave up 5 bases and J gave up 3 bases, with 17 bases separating them. CDR3 region: CAWAKGRGYYEQYF. The CDR3 nucleotides read TGTGCCTGGGCGAAGGGGAGGGGGTACTACGAGCAGTACTTC.

The chain has TRBV10-3 and TRBJ1-1, with D perhaps TRBD1 (5 bases). V was cut by 4 bases and J by 4 bases, with 13 bases left in between. Per the germline V gene, CDR1 is ENHRY and CDR2 is SYGVKD. The CDR3 is made up of 14 amino acids. The CDR3 here is CAISGYSGLTEAFF. CDR3 bases: TGTGCCATCAGTGGATACTCAGGGCTCACTGAAGCTTTCTTT.

This clone was counted only a few times. This chain joins TRBV6-4 and TRBJ2-3; 8 bases agree with TRBD1. Germline CDR1 reads MRHNA; CDR2 reads SNTAGT. The V gene end was trimmed by 6 bases and the J gene end by 4 bases; junction bases not matched to a gene: 9. This CDR3 has 15 amino acids. CDR3 nucleotides: TGTGCCAGCAGCGGGACGACAGGGGCCCCAGATACGCAGTATTTT. Protein sequence: CASSGTTGAPDTQYF.

The rearrangement joins TRBV29-1 to TRBJ1-1; 9 bases are shared with TRBD1. V lost 5 bases to trimming and J lost 5 bases; unmatched junction nucleotides: 6. The CDR3 covers 13 residues. Looked up from germline, CDR1 is SQVTM and CDR2 is ANQGSEA. CDR3 nucleotides: TGCAGCGTTACAGGGGGCGCAGGGACTGAAGCTTTCTTT. Its translation: CSVTGGAGTEAFF.

The rearrangement links TRBV4-1 to TRBJ2-7, with unresolved D. The CDR3 sequence is 13 residues long. Germline V gene lookup returns CDR1 MGHRA and CDR2 YSYEKL. Deletions cut 4 bases from V and 3 bases from J, with 10 bases between. For the CDR3, the DNA is TGCGCCAGCAGCCTCGACGGAGACTACGAGCAGTACTTC. Protein product: CASSLDGDYEQYF.

CDR3 DNA: TGTGCCAGCAGCGACACGGGACAGGGGTTATCTGAAGCTTTCTTT. Residues: CASSDTGQGLSEAFF. The chain joins TRBV2 to TRBJ1-1, with 10 bases lining up with TRBD1. CDR1 is SNHLY, CDR2 FYNNEI, per germline. The CDR3 totals 15 residues. The junction had 10 bases not matched to a gene; V was cut back by 6 bases and J by 6 bases.

The chain carries TRBV21-1 and TRBJ1-4. TRBV21-1 is a pseudogene segment. The CDR3 sequence is 16 residues long. CDR3 residues: CASSGGLLATNEKLFF. CDR3 nucleotide sequence: TGTGCCAGCAGCGGCGGCCTACTGGCAACTAATGAAAAACTGTTTTTT.

J is TRBJ1-5 and V is TRBV2; D is ambiguous. V lost 2 bases and J 9 bases, leaving 14 bases between the germline ends. CDR3 length: 14 amino acids. The germline V gene has CDR1 SNHLY and CDR2 FYNNEI. For the CDR3, the DNA is TGTGCCAGCAGTGAAAGTCCAGGCACTGCGCCCCAGCATTTT. Amino acid sequence: CASSESPGTAPQHF.

This chain connects TRBV5-4 to TRBJ2-5; D uncertain. Germline values: CDR1 SGHNT, CDR2 YYREEE (reference sequence). V lost 2 bases and J lost 5, with 19 bases in between. The CDR3 sequence is 16 residues long. The CDR3 DNA reads TGTGCCAGCAGCTTACCTGATCTTATCCACGGGGAGACCCAGTACTTC. As protein: CASSLPDLIHGETQYF.

Written as DNA, the CDR3 is TGTGCCAGCACCCCGTACTCTGGAAACACCATATATTTT. Residues: CASTPYSGNTIYF. The rearrangement joins TRBV6-5 to TRBJ1-3; the D is unclear. V was shortened by 7 bases and J by 0 bases, with 7 bases between the two germline ends. The CDR3 consists of 13 residues. CDR1 and CDR2 from the germline V gene are MNHEY and SVGAGI.

This clone showed up just once. CDR3 nucleotides: TGTGCCACCAGCAGAGATAGGACAGGTTATGGCTACACCTTC. Translated, it gives CATSRDRTGYGYTF. The rearrangement uses TRBV15 and TRBJ1-2; 7 nucleotides align to TRBD1. J lost 5 bases, V lost 0 bases, and 3 bases had no gene match. The V gene's germline CDR1 is LNHNV and CDR2 YYDKDF (reference sequence). The CDR3 is made up of 14 amino acids. The full variable domain, with the rest looked up from reference TRBV15 and TRBJ1-2, is DAMVIQNPRYQVTQFGKPVTLSCSQTLNHNVMYWYQQKSSQAPKLLFHYYDKDFNNEADTPDNFQSRRPNTSFCFLDIRSPGLGDTAMYLCATSRDRTGYGYTFGSGTRLTVV.

This sequence joins TRBV4-3 and TRBJ2-4; D is uncertain. Germline V lookup: CDR1 LGHNA, CDR2 YSLEER. Between the trimmed V and J ends, which lost 2 bases and 8 bases, there was a span of 10 bases. The CDR3 is 13 amino acids. The CDR3 region has the DNA TGCGCCAGCAGCCAATACAAAGGAGACATTCAGTACTTC. Amino acid sequence: CASSQYKGDIQYF.

DNA for the CDR3: TGTGCCAGCAGCCAGAGGTCCCTTAATGAAAAACTGTTTTTT. It yields the protein CASSQRSLNEKLFF. This chain uses TRBV14 with TRBJ1-4; D remains ambiguous. Deletions cut 3 bases from V and 4 bases from J, with 9 bases between. The CDR3 sequence is 14 residues long. CDR1 is SGHDN, CDR2 FVKESK, per germline.

The chain couples TRBV9 to TRBJ1-5, with D possibly matching TRBD1 (5 bases). The CDR3 extends over 16 amino acids. Germline CDR1 and CDR2: SGDLS and YYNGEE. The V end lost 3 bases, the J end lost 0 bases, and 13 bases lay between the germline ends. The CDR3 loop is CASSANSGFSNQPQHF. The DNA of the CDR3 is TGTGCCAGCAGCGCCAACTCAGGGTTTAGCAATCAGCCCCAGCATTTT.